This TCR beta chain is from a study of OX40 agonist ivuxolimab in advanced cancers. Study summary: Head and neck, renal cell, melanoma or hepatocellular carcinoma were the cancers that dose-escalation patients had.

On this clone: The junction differs from germline at one of its ends, possibly a read error.

Produced via immunoSEQ multiplex PCR; TCRdb's table is partial and in-frame only. The sample lists 35,000 or so clones, almost 85% seen once, with under 2% in the top ten. The source of this sequence is an adult with an advanced solid tumor such as melanoma, head and neck, liver or kidney cancer. This material consisted of CD4+ or CD8+ T cells sorted from blood, taken in a trial of the OX40 agonist ivuxolimab.

In DNA form, the CDR3 reads TGTGGAGTTGGGGGAGCCCACGAGCAGTACTTC. It is translated as CGVGGAHEQYF. The rearrangement uses TRBV29-1 and TRBJ2-7; D is tentatively TRBD1 or TRBD2 (5 bases each). The CDR3 runs 11 residues. Germline V gene sequence: CDR1 SQVTM, CDR2 ANQGSEA.